This TCR beta chain was captured in a study of cytomegalovirus exposure and HLA in healthy donors (dated by TCRdb to between 2016 and 2019). About the study as a whole: An earlier analysis of some 550 of the donors reported 250 to 300 Gb of sequence data and roughly 110 million unique TCR beta sequences from about 179 million T cells. A later genetic analysis used genome-wide SNP genotypes for about 55% of the 666 donors, treating that subset as a discovery cohort. The later analysis used no new phenotypic data to find candidate immune exposures, relying instead on TCR beta sequences and their occurrence across donors. The genetic ancestry cluster associated with self-reported Caucasian donors included over 65% of the roughly 400 genotyped donors. All discovery cohort repertoires had been generated on a single sequencing platform. A separate validation cohort of 90 to 150 different subjects was used in addition to the approximately 670-subject first cohort. The study aimed to test whether cataloging public T cell receptors could reveal signatures of past pathogen exposure. Donor age, sex, ethnicity and CMV serostatus were collected together with the repertoire data. A later analysis re-analyzed previously published TCR beta repertoires from 600 to 850 donors and added high-resolution HLA genotyping to study TCR occurrence patterns. Both class I and class II loci were covered by HLA typing, at four-digit resolution. The number of typed donors differed by locus: roughly 620-640 for A, B, C, DRB1 and DQB1; roughly 510 for DQA1; roughly 600 for DPA1; and 450 to 480 for DPB1. On average, approximately 250,000 unique TCR beta nucleotide sequences were sequenced per donor among 300 to 500 genotyped donors of the cohort, with roughly 18% of those sequences being non-productive. In an earlier analysis of a few hundred of the donors, high-throughput TCR beta sequencing was used to judge whether each TCR beta V gene segment behaved as functional or pseudogenic. Several DR-DQ haplotypes were handled as single units for association and clustering because linkage in the cohort was strong. The T cell repertoires of some 700 subjects were profiled by immunosequencing and related to cytomegalovirus serostatus. High-throughput TCR immunosequencing, statistical association of individual TCRs with disease status, and machine learning were combined to predict cytomegalovirus infection status. Approximately 300 gigabases of sequencing data and around 85 million unique TCR sequences made up an early release that covered 500 to 650 HLA-typed donors. Broader findings and caveats from the paper: In vitro tests confirmed that a few of the cytomegalovirus-associated TCR beta chains recognize cytomegalovirus antigens. In a later genetic analysis, fewer N-insertions in productive TCRs were reported among donors in an Asian-associated ancestry cluster than the 666-donor mean. The presence/absence analyses assumed that sequencing depth was roughly uniform across donors, and that assumption may not be true. A cluster of highly shared sequence variants was judged likely to be a technical artifact of the sequencing pipeline. Correlated functional status among segregating V segments might reflect linkage disequilibrium, but an unknown experimental factor could not be ruled out. In this cohort, only TCR beta chains were sequenced, and detectable features were limited by the absence of alpha or paired-chain data. A further reported finding was that TCR beta sequences accurately predicted the HLA-A and HLA-B alleles for most subjects in the first cohort. The authors suggested that the approach could potentially be extended to other disease states and immunological phenotypes. In a later analysis, several top co-occurrence clusters were reported to appear linked to parvovirus B19, influenza, CMV and Epstein-Barr virus. An earlier analysis of 587 of the donors showed that most TCR beta V segments appeared in productive rearrangements either about 87% or about 30% of the time, which broadly matched IMGT annotations. Because counts were too low, 15 to 20 rarely observed V segments, including chromosome 9 orphons, were left out of the earlier analysis of 587 of the donors. Most CMV-associated TCR beta chains appeared to be HLA-restricted in a later analysis, and the HLA associations seemed to be driven largely by CMV exposure. Some IMGT-functional V segments, including TRBV6-2 and TRBV6-3, could not be distinguished by the 87-base-pair reads and were therefore excluded. Specific HLA alleles were associated with more than 15,000 TCR beta sequences at a false discovery rate of 0.05 in a later analysis. A later analysis found that HLA-associated TCR beta chains were more clonally expanded and had lower generation probabilities than equally common non-associated chains. In both the original and validation cohorts, the classifier was reported to diagnose cytomegalovirus status with high specificity and sensitivity. Assigning TCR associations to individual alleles was difficult when HLA alleles, especially DR and DQ, strongly co-occurred. The study listed approximately 160 TCR beta chains as associated with cytomegalovirus. Across donors, most TCR sequences were observed very rarely, whereas some public TCRs were present in many individuals. Because some donors lacked HLA typing at each locus, the association tests relied only on the typed subset. A later genetic analysis associated a missense DCLRE1C variant with V-gene and J-gene trimming of TCR beta chains, and an independent cohort replicated the association. Immune exposure information for the cohort was limited to CMV serostatus. In a later analysis, TCR association rates were found to vary across HLA loci, with the most associated TCRs seen for DRB1 alleles and the fewest for HLA-C alleles.

Trimming removed 3 bases from V and 2 bases from J, leaving 11 bases between the germline ends. As encoded in the germline V gene, CDR1 is SGHRS while CDR2 is YFSETQ. The CDR3 contains 14 residues, cysteine and phenylalanine counted. Only the CDR3 region is kept as DNA, spanning 42 bases read in frame from base 1. The cohort was made up of 500 to 800 healthy bone marrow donors. Cohort members were all nominally healthy when sampled, although unrecorded immune exposures were likely present. The donor tested CMV seropositive and was one of the 289 seropositive cohort members. Each donor provided a peripheral blood sample, and peripheral blood mononuclear cells were used for TCR beta sequencing. The Qiagen DNeasy Blood Extraction Kit was used to extract genomic DNA from the blood cell samples. Receptors were amplified or captured by the immunoSEQ multiplex PCR assay. The multiplex PCR relied on a mix of 60 forward primers for TCR Vbeta segments and 13 reverse primers for TCR Jbeta segments. Amplification of the CDR3 region of rearranged TCR beta genes was performed with a multiplex PCR assay on genomic DNA. On the Illumina HiSeq System, the amplified TCR beta libraries were sequenced as 87-base-pair reads. As for the authors' bioinformatics: In a later analysis, tens of millions of unique TCR beta chains were counted across the 650 to 750 repertoires, and some 10 million of these chains were shared by at least two donors. To remove PCR and sequencing errors, raw reads were error-corrected and collapsed into unique sequences using a nearest-neighbor algorithm that merged closely related sequences. V, D and J gene segments were assigned by aligning CDR3 sequences to IMGT reference sequences. For a sequence to be retained, a match of at least six nucleotides was required to both a V gene segment and a J gene segment. Rearrangements were classified as productive when the CDR3 lacked stop codons and remained in frame with V and J, and all other rearrangements were classified as non-productive. CDR3 was defined according to IMGT convention as the region running from the second conserved V-encoded cysteine to the conserved J-encoded phenylalanine. The earlier analysis of around 640 of the donors excluded sequences that lacked an unambiguous match to a single V gene segment. In an earlier analysis of 587 of the donors, a V segment was called functional when productive rearrangements were above 56.7%, and segregating when the standard deviation between donors exceeded 5%. A statistical classification framework was developed to diagnose cytomegalovirus status using the catalog of TCR beta chain sequences. In a later analysis, TCR nucleotide sequences were compared against IMGT/GENE-DB human TR gene sequences so that V and J genes could be assigned. A later analysis assigned CDR3 sequences and most-parsimonious VDJ recombination scenarios with the TCRdist pipeline. In a later analysis, each TCR beta chain was defined by its CDR3 amino acid sequence together with its V-gene family, and reads lacking a unique V-gene family were excluded. As a way to deal with suspected cross-contamination and a sequencing artifact, a later analysis dropped approximately 590 nucleotide sequences that were highly shared and had low generation probability. In a later analysis, a clonal expansion index was calculated for each public chain from normalized within-repertoire ranks of inferred template counts. In a later analysis, generation probabilities were computed using a VDJ recombination model fitted to out-of-frame rearrangements, and the results were checked against IGoR. Hypergeometric tests were used in a later analysis to score TCR-TCR, TCR-HLA and TCR-CMV co-occurrence, with a repertoire-size bias correction applied to the TCR pairs. To estimate false discovery rates, a later analysis permuted the HLA or CMV assignments 20 times. A later analysis grouped co-occurring TCRs with DBSCAN, adding TCRdist sequence similarity when clustering within HLA-allele-positive subsets. Co-occurrence clustering excluded repertoires with fewer than 30,000 or more than 120,000 public chains, plus five with anomalous nucleotide sharing. The immuneACCESS repertoire file appears here via TCRdb, limited to in-frame rearrangements. These files lack a portion of the clones; in checked studies, under half of the deficit traces to unresolved V genes, and the cause of the others is not known. V and J calls plus clone size are reproduced from that table; the DNA served to infer D and trimming. The sample includes 150,000 to 200,000 clones, with 68% observed a single time. The ten largest clones represent about 10% of the sample.

This clone was counted a few times. There is no known antigen for this receptor. Within one base of it there is no much larger clone, and no base qualities were kept. The TCR sequence derives from a man aged 25-45 years in good health and CMV-seropositive. The material sequenced was PBMCs. Recombination joined TRBV5-1 with TRBJ2-5, with the identity of the D gene unclear. The CDR3 protein is CASSSGNLQETQYF. The nucleotide sequence is given as TGCGCCAGCAGCTCTGGTAACCTACAAGAGACCCAGTACTTC.